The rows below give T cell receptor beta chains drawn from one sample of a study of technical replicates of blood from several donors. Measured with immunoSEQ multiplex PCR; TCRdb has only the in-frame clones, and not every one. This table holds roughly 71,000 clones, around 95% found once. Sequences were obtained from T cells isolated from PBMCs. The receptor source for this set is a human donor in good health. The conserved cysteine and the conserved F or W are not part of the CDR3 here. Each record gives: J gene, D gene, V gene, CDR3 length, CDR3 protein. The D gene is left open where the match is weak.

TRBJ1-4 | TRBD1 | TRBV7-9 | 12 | ASSSGTGNEKLF
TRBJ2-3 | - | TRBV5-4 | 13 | ASSLRGGMADTQY
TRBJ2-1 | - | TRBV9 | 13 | ASSVVEGEYNEQF
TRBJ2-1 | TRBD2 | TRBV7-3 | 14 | ASSLHTSGVFHEQF
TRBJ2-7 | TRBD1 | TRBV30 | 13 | AWSDSPKTGYEQY
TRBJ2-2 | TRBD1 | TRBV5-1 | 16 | ASSYRQGDYPNTGELF
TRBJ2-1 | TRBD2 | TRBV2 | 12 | ASSRLAEYNEQF
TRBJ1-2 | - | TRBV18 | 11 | ASSLTGPRGYT
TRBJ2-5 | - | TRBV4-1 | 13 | ASSQDRGLRETQY
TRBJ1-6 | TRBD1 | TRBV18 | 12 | ASSGQGYNSPLH
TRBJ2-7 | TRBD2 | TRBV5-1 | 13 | ASSPRTSGTYEQY
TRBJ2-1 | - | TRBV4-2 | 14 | ASSQELLNRADEQF
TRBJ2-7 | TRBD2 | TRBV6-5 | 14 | ASSYSKRGSTYEQY
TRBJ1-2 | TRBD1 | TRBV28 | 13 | ASSLDWRQGEGYT
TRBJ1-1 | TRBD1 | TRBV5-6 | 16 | ASSTAGQATNRNTEAF
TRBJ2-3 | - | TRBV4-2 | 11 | ASSPGVTDTQY
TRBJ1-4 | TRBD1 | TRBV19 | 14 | ASSPPGQGSYEKLF
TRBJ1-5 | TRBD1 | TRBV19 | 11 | ASRRTGVQPQH
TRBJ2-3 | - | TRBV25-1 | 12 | ASSTRQGTDTQY
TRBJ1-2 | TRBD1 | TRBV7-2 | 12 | ASSILDRVDGYT
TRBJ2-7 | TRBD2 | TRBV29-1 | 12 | SAVASGRVYEQY
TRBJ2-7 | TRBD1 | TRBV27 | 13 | ASSLGTARPYEQY
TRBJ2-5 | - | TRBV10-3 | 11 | AISAEGGETQY
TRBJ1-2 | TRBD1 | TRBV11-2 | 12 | ASKEAGGRYGYT
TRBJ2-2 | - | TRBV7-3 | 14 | ASSPVRRGRDGELF
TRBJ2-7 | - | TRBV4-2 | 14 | ASSQEGGTVTYEQY
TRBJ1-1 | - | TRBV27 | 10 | ASSQGGTEAF
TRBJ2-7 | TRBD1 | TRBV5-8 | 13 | ATKPTGTGTYEQY
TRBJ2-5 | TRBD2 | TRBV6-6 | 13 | ASTGTSGGIETQY
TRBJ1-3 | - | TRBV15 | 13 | ATSRDAVPLGTIY
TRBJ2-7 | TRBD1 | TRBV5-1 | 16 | ASSLVGQGESSSYEQY
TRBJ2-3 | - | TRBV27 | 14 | ASSPGTLPSTDTQY
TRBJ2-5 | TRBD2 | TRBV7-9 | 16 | ASSSQLAGGPTQETQY
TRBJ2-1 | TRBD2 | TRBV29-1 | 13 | SPFLAGGTYNEQF
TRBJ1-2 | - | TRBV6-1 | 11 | ASRMGQNYGYT